This entry describes one TCR beta chain. The specificity of this receptor is unknown. Per-base qualities were not stored, and no clone one base away is much larger. V is shortened by 5 bases, J by 6 bases, and the region joining them spans 16 bases. Including cysteine and phenylalanine, the CDR3 has 14 amino acids. The DNA shown is the 42-base CDR3, in frame from base 1. From a lookup of the germline V gene, CDR1 and CDR2 are KGHSH and LQKENI. Library creation used the immunoSEQ multiplex PCR assay. A mixture of 60 forward primers for TCR Vbeta segments and 13 reverse primers for TCR Jbeta segments was used in the multiplex PCR. Amplification of the CDR3 region of rearranged TCR beta genes was performed with a multiplex PCR assay on genomic DNA. The amplified TCR beta libraries were sequenced on the Illumina HiSeq System as 87-base-pair reads. The paper's data handling went like this. A later analysis counted tens of millions of unique TCR beta chains across the 666 repertoires, and some 12 million of these chains were shared by at least two donors. Raw reads were error-corrected and collapsed into unique sequences with a nearest-neighbor algorithm that merged closely related sequences to remove PCR and sequencing errors. To assign V, D and J gene segments, CDR3 sequences were aligned to IMGT reference sequences. For a sequence to be retained, at least a six-nucleotide match to both a V gene segment and a J gene segment was required. A rearrangement counted as productive if the CDR3 had no stop codons and remained in frame with V and J, and every other rearrangement counted as non-productive. Following IMGT convention, CDR3 was defined as the stretch from the second conserved V-encoded cysteine to the conserved J-encoded phenylalanine. Sequences without an unambiguous match to a single V gene segment were excluded from the earlier analysis of several hundred of the donors. An earlier analysis of roughly 590 of the donors called V segments functional above 56.7% productive rearrangements and segregating when the between-donor standard deviation exceeded 5%. A statistical classification framework was built for diagnosing cytomegalovirus status from the catalog of TCR beta chain sequences. A later analysis assigned V and J genes by comparing TCR nucleotide sequences with IMGT/GENE-DB human TR gene sequences. The TCRdist pipeline was used in a later analysis to assign CDR3 sequences and most-parsimonious VDJ recombination scenarios. In a later analysis, each TCR beta chain was defined by its CDR3 amino acid sequence together with its V-gene family, and reads without a unique V-gene family were excluded. As a way to deal with suspected cross-contamination and a sequencing artifact, a later analysis dropped more than 500 nucleotide sequences that were highly shared and had low generation probability. A later analysis calculated a clonal expansion index for each public chain from normalized within-repertoire ranks of inferred template counts. In a later analysis, generation probabilities were computed with a VDJ recombination model fitted to out-of-frame rearrangements, and the resulting probabilities were checked against IGoR. Hypergeometric tests were used in a later analysis to score TCR-TCR, TCR-HLA and TCR-CMV co-occurrence, with a repertoire-size bias correction applied to the TCR pairs. A later analysis estimated false discovery rates by permuting HLA or CMV assignments 20 times. In a later analysis, co-occurring TCRs were grouped using DBSCAN, with TCRdist sequence similarity added in when clustering inside HLA-allele-positive subsets. For co-occurrence clustering, repertoires with fewer than 30,000 or more than 120,000 public chains were excluded, along with roughly 5 repertoires with anomalous nucleotide sharing. In its TCRdb copy, this immuneACCESS table keeps in-frame sequences only and misses some clones. Where compared with another copy, unresolved V genes explain less than half of these, and the others have no known cause. The D gene and trimming were derived from the DNA, and the V and J assignments and clone size from that table. The sample table records about 100,000 clones; under 85% of these occur just once. About 4.3% of the sample is held by the ten biggest clonotypes.

These data are taken from a study of cytomegalovirus exposure and HLA in healthy donors listed by TCRdb under 2017. About the study as a whole: An earlier analysis of 587 of the donors reported 276 Gb of sequence data and roughly 120 million unique TCR beta sequences obtained from approximately 180 million T cells. Approximately 310 gigabases of sequencing data and tens of millions of unique TCR sequences were included in an early release covering about 700 HLA-typed donors. Of the roughly 410 genotyped donors, 65% to 90% were placed in the genetic ancestry cluster associated with self-reported Caucasian donors. The study was designed to test whether signatures of past pathogen exposure could be identified by cataloging public T cell receptors. The study profiled the T cell repertoires of 500 to 800 subjects by immunosequencing and related them to cytomegalovirus serostatus. Besides the first cohort of approximately 710 subjects, a separate validation cohort made up of about 120 different subjects was used. The study combined high-throughput TCR immunosequencing, statistical association of individual TCRs with disease status, and machine learning to predict cytomegalovirus infection status. To study patterns of TCR occurrence, a later analysis re-analyzed previously published TCR beta repertoires from several hundred donors and added high-resolution HLA genotyping. Rather than drawing on any new phenotypic data, the later analysis identified candidate immune exposures from TCR beta sequences and the way those sequences occurred across donors. An earlier analysis of 587 of the donors used high-throughput TCR beta sequencing to judge whether each TCR beta V gene segment behaved as functional or pseudogenic. Donor age, sex, ethnicity and CMV serostatus were collected together with the repertoire data. In a later genetic analysis, genome-wide SNP genotypes for about 55% of the roughly 700 donors were used, and that subset was treated as a discovery cohort. Every discovery cohort repertoire had been produced on one sequencing platform. Both class I and class II loci were covered by HLA typing, at four-digit resolution. Typing coverage differed by locus: A, B, C, DRB1 and DQB1 were typed in about 620-630 donors, DQA1 in roughly 510, DPA1 in around 600, and DPB1 in 472. Four or five DR-DQ haplotypes were treated as single units for association and clustering because of strong linkage in the cohort. Across approximately 400 genotyped donors of the cohort, an average of approximately 240,000 unique TCR beta nucleotide sequences per donor were sequenced, and around 20% of those sequences were non-productive. Findings and caveats that apply to the study as a whole: A later analysis associated 17,000 or so TCR beta sequences with specific HLA alleles at a false discovery rate of 0.05. The presence/absence analyses assumed that sequencing depth was roughly uniform across donors, and that assumption may not be true. A cluster of highly shared sequence variants was judged likely to be a technical artifact of the sequencing pipeline. The study listed approximately 150 TCR beta chains as associated with cytomegalovirus. A further reported finding was that TCR beta sequences accurately predicted the HLA-A and HLA-B alleles for most subjects in the first cohort. In an earlier analysis of some 550 of the donors, most TCR beta V segments were observed in productive rearrangements about 87% or about 30% of the time, broadly matching IMGT annotations. While some public TCRs were present in many individuals, most TCR sequences turned up only very rarely across donors. Because counts were too low, 15 to 20 rarely observed V segments, including chromosome 9 orphons, were excluded from the earlier analysis of some 540 of the donors. Most CMV-associated TCR beta chains appeared to be HLA-restricted in a later analysis, and the HLA associations seemed to be driven largely by CMV exposure. A later analysis found that HLA-associated TCR beta chains were more clonally expanded and had lower generation probabilities than equally common non-associated chains. Because HLA typing was missing for some donors at each locus, association tests included only the typed subset. In a later analysis, the rate of TCR association differed among HLA loci, with DRB1 alleles having the most associated TCRs and HLA-C alleles having the fewest. The authors suggested that the approach could potentially be extended to other disease states and immunological phenotypes. Linkage disequilibrium might explain the correlated functional status among segregating V segments, but an unknown experimental factor could not be ruled out. In vitro tests confirmed that a few of the cytomegalovirus-associated TCR beta chains recognize cytomegalovirus antigens. Immune exposure information for the cohort was limited to CMV serostatus. According to a later genetic analysis, donors in an Asian-associated ancestry cluster had fewer N-insertions in productive TCRs than the roughly 700-donor mean. This cohort had only TCR beta chains sequenced, and the lack of alpha or paired-chain data limited which features could be detected. V-gene and J-gene trimming of TCR beta chains was associated with a missense DCLRE1C variant in a later genetic analysis, and the association was replicated in an independent cohort. Cytomegalovirus status was reported to be diagnosed by the classifier with high specificity and sensitivity in both the original and validation cohorts. A later analysis reported that several top co-occurrence clusters appeared linked to parvovirus B19, influenza, CMV and Epstein-Barr virus. The 87-base-pair reads could not distinguish some IMGT-functional V segments, including TRBV6-2 and TRBV6-3, so those segments were excluded. When HLA alleles, especially DR and DQ, strongly co-occurred, TCR associations were difficult to assign to individual alleles.

The cohort was made up of 666 healthy bone marrow donors. All cohort members were sampled while nominally healthy, although unrecorded immune exposures were likely present. The donor was CMV seronegative and belonged to the group of 350 or so seronegative cohort members. A peripheral blood sample was provided by each donor, and peripheral blood mononuclear cells were used for TCR beta sequencing. The Qiagen DNeasy Blood Extraction Kit was used to extract genomic DNA from the blood cell samples. Sequenced material: PBMCs. This TCR derives from a man between 40 and 49 years old in good health and CMV-seronegative. The sequence is built from TRBV18 and TRBJ1-2; 5 matching bases give a weak D call of TRBD1. The nucleotide sequence is TGTGCCAGCTCAGATTTTTATTCAGGGCATGGCTACACCTTC. This encodes CASSDFYSGHGYTF.